These 8 T cell receptor beta chains came from one sample sequenced in a study of cytomegalovirus exposure and HLA in healthy donors. The PCR was carried out with 60 Vbeta primers and 13 Jbeta primers. Some clones are missing from TCRdb's copy, which holds only in-frame ones; the method was immunoSEQ multiplex PCR. The sample consists of around 200,000 clones, roughly 80% of them appearing once. The sample comprised PBMCs. Receptor source: a female donor in good health and CMV-seronegative.

This chain uses TRBV7-8 with TRBJ2-7; 8 bases map to TRBD1. Germline trimming cut 5 bases from V and 0 bases from J; bases unmatched to any gene: 6. Germline V gene sequence: CDR1 SGHVS, CDR2 FQNEAQ. The CDR3 is made up of 15 amino acids. CDR3 nucleotides: TGTGCCAGCAGCATTAGGACAGGGCCCTCCTACGAGCAGTACTTC. Protein product: CASSIRTGPSYEQYF.

The genes are TRBV7-9 and TRBJ1-4; TRBD1 aligns across 7 bases. The CDR3 covers 14 residues. The V segment lost 6 bases and the J segment 6 bases; nucleotides outside the gene matches: 7. CDR1 SEHNR and CDR2 FQNEAQ come from the germline V gene (reference sequence). The CDR3 region has the DNA TGTGCCAGCAGTTCACGGGACAGAGATGAAAAACTGTTTTTT. This sequence encodes CASSSRDRDEKLFF. Filled out from reference TRBV7-9 and TRBJ1-4, the complete variable domain reads DTGVSQNPRHKITKRGQNVTFRCDPISEHNRLYWYRQTLGQGPEFLTYFQNEAQLEKSRLLSDRFSAERPKGSFSTLEIQRTEQGDSAMYLCASSSRDRDEKLFFGSGTQLSVL.

The table lists this clone with a few counts. V gene TRBV4-1 combines with J gene TRBJ2-7; possible D gene TRBD2, 5 bases. Trimming left V 4 bases short and J 1 base short, with 11 bases between. Germline CDR1 and CDR2: MGHRA and YSYEKL. This CDR3 region has 14 residues. This CDR3 is CASSLSGLSYEQYF. The DNA for the CDR3 is TGCGCCAGCAGCCTAAGCGGCCTTTCCTACGAGCAGTACTTC.

Worth noting for this clone: The same CDR3 can be traced to other DNA sequences in this sample. The rearrangement links TRBV5-1 to TRBJ1-1; D may be TRBD1 (5 bases). The CDR3 extends over 14 amino acids. Deletions cut 1 base from V and 2 bases from J, with 9 bases between. The germline CDR1 and CDR2 sequences are SGHRS and YFSETQ. The CDR3 spells CASSLRQGNTEAFF. Here the CDR3 DNA reads TGCGCCAGCAGCTTGCGGCAGGGAAACACTGAAGCTTTCTTT.

The V and J genes are TRBV4-2 and TRBJ2-5; tentative D call: TRBD2 (6 bases). This CDR3 region has 16 residues. CDR1 is LGHNA and CDR2 is YNFKEQ in the germline V gene. V dropped 4 bases and J dropped 1 base, with 16 bases sitting between them. The CDR3 loop reads CASSPLPSEGQETQYF. The CDR3 DNA reads TGTGCCAGCAGCCCACTGCCTAGCGAGGGCCAAGAGACCCAGTACTTC.

This clone was detected only once. V gene TRBV28 combines with J gene TRBJ2-7; unclear D gene. CDR1 and CDR2 from the germline V gene are MDHEN and SYDVKM. This CDR3 contains 12 residues. The V and J ends lost 2 bases and 3 bases respectively, with 5 bases between them. CDR3 protein: CASSLGRYEQYF. The CDR3 DNA sequence: TGTGCCAGCAGTTTAGGCCGCTACGAGCAGTACTTC.

This clone was seen more than once but under ten times. The J gene is TRBJ2-3, the V gene TRBV25-1; D remains unclear. Per the germline V gene, CDR1 is MGHDK and CDR2 is SYGVNS. V lost 3 bases and J lost 0, with 10 bases in between. The CDR3 runs to 15 residues. CDR3 sequence: CASSEASDSTDTQYF. DNA for the CDR3: TGTGCCAGCAGTGAGGCAAGCGACAGCACAGATACGCAGTATTTT.

The chain has TRBV7-3 and TRBJ2-5; 9 bases agree with TRBD2. The CDR3 is made up of 16 amino acids. The ends lost 5 bases at V and 5 bases at J; junction bases unmatched: 12. From germline, CDR1 is SGHTA and CDR2 FQGTGA. Here the CDR3 DNA reads TGTGCCAGCAGCCCGGGACTAGCTGGGGGGCCTGAGACCCAGTACTTC. Amino acid sequence: CASSPGLAGGPETQYF.